This T cell receptor (beta chain) was found in a study of cytomegalovirus exposure and HLA in healthy donors. A remark on this clone: Antigen specificity is unknown.

The CDR3 totals 15 residues. Germline CDR1 is SGHTA and CDR2 is FQGTGA. Trimming left V 3 bases short and J 3 bases short, with 14 bases between. Primers included in the PCR were 60 Vbeta and 13 Jbeta primers. In the authors' workflow: Unique TCR beta chains numbered about 72 million in a later analysis, with roughly 11 million shared. TCRdb's copy holds only in-frame clones and misses some; the assay was immunoSEQ multiplex PCR. The V and J calls and clone size come from that table; D and trimming were worked out from the DNA. Of some 130,000 clones listed, more than 70% are singletons. Study-wide results and limits: Most TCR beta V segments were productive about 87% or about 30% of the time in an earlier analysis. TCR beta sequences numbering 15,000 to 20,000 were associated with HLA alleles at 0.05 false discovery rate in a later analysis.

Sequencing used PBMCs. The chain has TRBV7-3 and TRBJ1-1, with D hard to call. This sequence was found in a human donor in good health. The CDR3 here is CASSLIRRADTEAFF. CDR3 sequence (DNA): TGTGCCAGCAGCTTGATCAGGCGGGCGGACACTGAAGCTTTCTTT.